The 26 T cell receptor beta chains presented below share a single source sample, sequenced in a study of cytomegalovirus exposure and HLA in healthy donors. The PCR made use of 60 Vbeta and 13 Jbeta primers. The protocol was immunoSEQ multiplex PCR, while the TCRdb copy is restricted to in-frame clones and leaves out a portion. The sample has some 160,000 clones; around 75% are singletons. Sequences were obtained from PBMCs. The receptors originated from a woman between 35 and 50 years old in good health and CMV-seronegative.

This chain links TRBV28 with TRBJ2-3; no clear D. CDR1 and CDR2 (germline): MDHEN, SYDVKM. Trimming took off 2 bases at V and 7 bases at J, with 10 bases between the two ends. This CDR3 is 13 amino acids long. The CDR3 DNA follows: TGTGCCAGCAGTTTAAGCTCCTCTCATACGCAGTATTTT. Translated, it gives CASSLSSSHTQYF.

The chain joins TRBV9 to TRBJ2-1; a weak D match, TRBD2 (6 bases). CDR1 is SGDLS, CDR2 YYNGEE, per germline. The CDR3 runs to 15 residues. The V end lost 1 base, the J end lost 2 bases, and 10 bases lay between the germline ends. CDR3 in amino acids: CASSVYGSTYNEQFF. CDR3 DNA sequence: TGTGCCAGCAGCGTATACGGGAGTACCTACAATGAGCAGTTCTTC. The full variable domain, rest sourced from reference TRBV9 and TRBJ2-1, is DSGVTQTPKHLITATGQRVTLRCSPRSGDLSVYWYQQSLDQGLQFLIQYYNGEERAKGNILERFSAQQFPDLHSELNLSSLELGDSALYFCASSVYGSTYNEQFFGPGTRLTVL.

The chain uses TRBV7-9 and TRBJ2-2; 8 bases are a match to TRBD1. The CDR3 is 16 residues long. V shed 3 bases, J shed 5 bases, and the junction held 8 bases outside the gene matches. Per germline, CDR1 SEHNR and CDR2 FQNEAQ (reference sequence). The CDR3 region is CASSLLDREITGELFF. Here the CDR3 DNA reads TGTGCCAGCAGCTTGTTGGACAGGGAAATTACCGGGGAGCTGTTTTTT.

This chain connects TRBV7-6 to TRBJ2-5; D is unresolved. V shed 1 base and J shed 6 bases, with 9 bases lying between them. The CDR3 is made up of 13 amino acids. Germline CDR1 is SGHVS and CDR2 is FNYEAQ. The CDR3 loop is CASSLDFEQTQYF. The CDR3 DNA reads TGTGCCAGCAGCTTAGACTTCGAACAGACCCAGTACTTC. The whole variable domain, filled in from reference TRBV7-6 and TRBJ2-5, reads GAGVSQSPRYKVTKRGQDVALRCDPISGHVSLYWYRQALGQGPEFLTYFNYEAQQDKSGLPNDRFSAERPEGSISTLTIQRTEQRDSAMYRCASSLDFEQTQYFGPGTRLLVL.

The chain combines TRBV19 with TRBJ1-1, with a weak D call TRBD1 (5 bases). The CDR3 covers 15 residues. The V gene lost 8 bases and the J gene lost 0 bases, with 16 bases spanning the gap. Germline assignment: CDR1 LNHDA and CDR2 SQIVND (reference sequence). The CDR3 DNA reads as TGTGCCAGTCGGGGCGCGGGGTTCATGAACACTGAAGCTTTCTTT. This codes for CASRGAGFMNTEAFF.

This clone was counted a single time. CDR3 nucleotides: TGTGCCAGCAGTTCAGGACTAGCCTCTTACAATGAGCAGTTCTTC. Protein: CASSSGLASYNEQFF. This chain joins TRBV27 and TRBJ2-1; 8 bases map to TRBD2. Germline assignment: CDR1 MNHEY and CDR2 SMNVEV (reference sequence). J lost 4 bases, V lost 4 bases, and 6 bases had no gene match. The CDR3 length is 15 residues.

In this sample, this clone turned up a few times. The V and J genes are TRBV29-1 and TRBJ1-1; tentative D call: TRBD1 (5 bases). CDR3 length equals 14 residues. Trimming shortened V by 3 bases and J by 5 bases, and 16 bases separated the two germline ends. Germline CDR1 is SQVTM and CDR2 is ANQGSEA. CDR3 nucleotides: TGCAGCGTTGATCTTGTCGCAGGGAGGACTGAAGCTTTCTTT. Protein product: CSVDLVAGRTEAFF. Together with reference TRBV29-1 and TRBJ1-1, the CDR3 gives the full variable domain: SAVISQKPSRDICQRGTSLTIQCQVDSQVTMMFWYRQQPGQSLTLIATANQGSEATYESGFVIDKFPISRPNLTFSTLTVSNMSPEDSSIYLCSVDLVAGRTEAFFGQGTRLTVV.

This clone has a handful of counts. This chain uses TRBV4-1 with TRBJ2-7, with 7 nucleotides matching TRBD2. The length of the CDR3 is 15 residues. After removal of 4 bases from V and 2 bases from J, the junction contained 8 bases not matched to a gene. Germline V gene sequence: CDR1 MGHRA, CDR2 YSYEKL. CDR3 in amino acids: CASSPRGAGAYEQYF. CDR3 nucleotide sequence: TGCGCCAGCAGCCCCCGTGGGGCGGGAGCCTACGAGCAGTACTTC.

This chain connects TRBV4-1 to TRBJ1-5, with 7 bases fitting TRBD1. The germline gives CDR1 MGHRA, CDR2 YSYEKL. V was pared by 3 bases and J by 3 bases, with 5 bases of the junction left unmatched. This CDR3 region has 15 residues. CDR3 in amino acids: CASSHRDSFNQPQHF. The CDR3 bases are TGCGCCAGCAGCCATCGGGACAGCTTCAATCAGCCCCAGCATTTT.

This CDR3 reads CASSSRDRKVGGYTF. CDR3 coding DNA: TGTGCCAGCAGCTCGCGGGACAGGAAAGTTGGTGGCTACACCTTC. The chain links TRBV7-8 to TRBJ1-2, with 8 bases lining up with TRBD1. J was trimmed by 7 bases and V by 4 bases; bases with no gene match: 11. In germline, CDR1 is SGHVS, CDR2 FQNEAQ. The CDR3 loop spans 15 amino acids.

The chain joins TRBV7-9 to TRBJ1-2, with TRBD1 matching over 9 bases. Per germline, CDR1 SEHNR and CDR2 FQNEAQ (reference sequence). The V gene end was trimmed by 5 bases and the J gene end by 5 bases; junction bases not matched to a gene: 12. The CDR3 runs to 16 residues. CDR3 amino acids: CASSPPDRGKGYGYTF. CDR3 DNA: TGTGCCAGCAGCCCCCCGGACAGGGGTAAAGGGTATGGCTACACCTTC.

Here the CDR3 DNA reads TGTGCCAGCACCCCTGGTGGAGGCGGGGGCCTCTCCTACGAGCAGTACTTC. This gives the protein CASTPGGGGGLSYEQYF. The chain carries TRBV5-4 and TRBJ2-7; perhaps TRBD2 as D (7 bases). Germline-derived CDR1 and CDR2 are SGHNT and YYREEE (reference sequence). V lost 6 bases to trimming and J lost 0 bases, with 22 bases between them. CDR3 length equals 17 residues.

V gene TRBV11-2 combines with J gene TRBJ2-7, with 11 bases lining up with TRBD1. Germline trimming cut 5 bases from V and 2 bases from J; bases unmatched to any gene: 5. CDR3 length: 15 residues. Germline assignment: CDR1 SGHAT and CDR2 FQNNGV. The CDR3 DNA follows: TGTGCCAGCAGCCTGGGACAGGGGGTTACCTACGAGCAGTACTTC. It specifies CASSLGQGVTYEQYF.

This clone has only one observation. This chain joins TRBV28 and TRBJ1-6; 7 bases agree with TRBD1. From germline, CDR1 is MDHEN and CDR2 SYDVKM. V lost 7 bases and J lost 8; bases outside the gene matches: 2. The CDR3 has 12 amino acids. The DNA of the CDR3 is TGTGCCAGCAATCAGGGGGATTCACCCCTCCACTTT. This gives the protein CASNQGDSPLHF.

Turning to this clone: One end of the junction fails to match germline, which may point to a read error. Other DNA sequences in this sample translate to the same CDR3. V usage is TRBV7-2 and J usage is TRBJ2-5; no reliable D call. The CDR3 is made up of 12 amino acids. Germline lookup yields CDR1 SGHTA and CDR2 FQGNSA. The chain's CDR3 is CASSLLQETQYF. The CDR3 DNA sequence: TGCGCCAGCTCCCTCCTCCAAGAGACCCAGTACTTC.

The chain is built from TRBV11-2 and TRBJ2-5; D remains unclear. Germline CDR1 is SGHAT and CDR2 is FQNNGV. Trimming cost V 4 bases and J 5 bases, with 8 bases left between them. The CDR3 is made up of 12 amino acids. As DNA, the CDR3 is TGTGCCAGCAGCTCCCCTCGGGAGACCCAGTACTTC. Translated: CASSSPRETQYF.

The CDR3 region has the DNA TGTGCCAGCAGTGATAGAACAGGGGGCAACTATGGCTACACCTTC. Amino acids: CASSDRTGGNYGYTF. The chain joins TRBV6-1 to TRBJ1-2; TRBD1 matches 9 bases. The CDR3 sequence is 15 residues long. The germline V gene encodes CDR1 MNHNS and CDR2 SASEGT. With V trimmed by 3 bases and J by 2 bases, 4 bases remained unmatched.

The CDR3 nucleotides are TGCGCCAGCAGTGAAGAAGGGGGCAGCACAGATACGCAGTATTTT. Amino acid sequence: CASSEEGGSTDTQYF. The V and J genes are TRBV10-1 and TRBJ2-3, with 7 bases matching TRBD1. This CDR3 spans 15 amino acids. Germline CDR1 WNHNN, CDR2 SYGVQD (reference sequence). V dropped 3 bases and J dropped 0; count of bases not matched to a gene: 3.

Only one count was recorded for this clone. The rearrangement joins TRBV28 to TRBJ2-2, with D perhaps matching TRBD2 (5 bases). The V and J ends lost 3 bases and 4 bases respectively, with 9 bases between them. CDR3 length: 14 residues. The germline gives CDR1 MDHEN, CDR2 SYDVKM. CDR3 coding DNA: TGTGCCAGCAGTTTGCCCGGGATCACCGGGGAGCTGTTTTTT. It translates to CASSLPGITGELFF.

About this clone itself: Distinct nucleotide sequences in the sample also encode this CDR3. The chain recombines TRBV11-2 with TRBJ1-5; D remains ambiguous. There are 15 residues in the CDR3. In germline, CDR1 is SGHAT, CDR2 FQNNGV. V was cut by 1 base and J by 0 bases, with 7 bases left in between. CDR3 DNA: TGTGCCAGCAGCTTAGGGAGGAGTAGCAATCAGCCCCAGCATTTT. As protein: CASSLGRSSNQPQHF.

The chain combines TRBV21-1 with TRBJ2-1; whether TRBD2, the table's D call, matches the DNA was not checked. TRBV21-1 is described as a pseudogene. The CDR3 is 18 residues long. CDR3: CASSRLAGLAVTYNEQFF. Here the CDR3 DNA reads TGTGCCAGCAGCCGGTTGGCTGGGCTAGCGGTAACCTACAATGAGCAGTTCTTC.

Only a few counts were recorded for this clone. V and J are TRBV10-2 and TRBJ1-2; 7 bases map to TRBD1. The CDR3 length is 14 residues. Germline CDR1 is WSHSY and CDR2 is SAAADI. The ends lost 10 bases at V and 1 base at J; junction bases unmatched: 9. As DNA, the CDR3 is TGCGCCACCTTAGAGGGGGCGCATAACTATGGCTACACCTTC. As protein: CATLEGAHNYGYTF.

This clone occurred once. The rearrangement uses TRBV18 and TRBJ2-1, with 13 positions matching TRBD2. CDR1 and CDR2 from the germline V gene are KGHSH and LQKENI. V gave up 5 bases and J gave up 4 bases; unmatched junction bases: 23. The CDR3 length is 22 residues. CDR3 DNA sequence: TGTGCCAGCTCAGCCCGCCCTTCGGGACAGCAACTAGCGGGGGGGCTTTACAATGAGCAGTTCTTC. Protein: CASSARPSGQQLAGGLYNEQFF.

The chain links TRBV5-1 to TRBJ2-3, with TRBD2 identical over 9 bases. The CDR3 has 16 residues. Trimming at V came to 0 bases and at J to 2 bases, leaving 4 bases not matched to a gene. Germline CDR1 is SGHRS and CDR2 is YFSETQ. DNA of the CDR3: TGCGCCAGCAGCTTGGCTAGCGGGGCCTCCACAGATACGCAGTATTTT. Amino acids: CASSLASGASTDTQYF.

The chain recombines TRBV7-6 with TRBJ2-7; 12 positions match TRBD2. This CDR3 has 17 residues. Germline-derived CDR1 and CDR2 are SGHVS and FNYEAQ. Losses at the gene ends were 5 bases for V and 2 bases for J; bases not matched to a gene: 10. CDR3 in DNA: TGTGCCAGCAGCCCCCGGACTAGCGGGGAGCCTACCTACGAGCAGTACTTC. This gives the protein CASSPRTSGEPTYEQYF.

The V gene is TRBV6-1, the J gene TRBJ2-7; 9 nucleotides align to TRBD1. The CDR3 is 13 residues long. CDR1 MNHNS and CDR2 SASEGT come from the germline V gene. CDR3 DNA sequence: TGTTTCACCCAGGGACAGGGATCCTACGAGCAGTACTTC. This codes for CFTQGQGSYEQYF.